This T cell receptor (beta chain) was captured by sequencing in a study of blood T cell repertoires in COVID-19. Recovery among Cohort 3 donors was established by two negative PCRs, clearance, or symptom resolution. In the original workflow: Estimation of nucleated cell counts was performed using reference gene primer amplification. Only in-frame clones appear in the TCRdb table, and some are missing; sequencing was by immunoSEQ multiplex PCR. D and trimming were read from the DNA, whereas the V and J calls and clone size are those reported in that table. The sample contains about 300,000 clones, about 85% of which appear only once. Trimming removed 2 bases at V and 5 bases at J, with 6 bases between. Germline V gene lookup returns CDR1 MNHNY and CDR2 SVGAGI (reference sequence). The CDR3 contains 12 residues.

The receptor was isolated from a woman under 40 who had recovered from COVID-19. The V call is TRBV6-6, the J call TRBJ2-5; D not certain. Input material: PBMCs or T cells enriched from blood (not recorded which). CDR3 nucleotide sequence: TGTGCCAGCAGTTACCCCTCCGAGACCCAGTACTTC. Its translation: CASSYPSETQYF.